This passage covers 28 T cell receptor beta chains from one sample sequenced in a study of T cell repertoires in cytomegalovirus infection. MiXCR, applied by TCRdb to the reads, yields one record per CDR3 protein. Among nearly 650,000 distinct CDR3 sequences, 20% to 30% were seen once, and the ten largest hold 6.5% to 10%. Sample: CD8+ T cells from PBMCs. All receptors come from a human donor in good health (CMV status not recorded). Some clones in this sample may be carry-over from other donors' samples.

This clonotype was detected ten times or more. The rearrangement uses TRBV7-9 and TRBJ2-1; TRBD1 matches 10 bases. The V gene end was trimmed by 5 bases and the J gene end by 2 bases; junction bases not matched to a gene: 6. CDR3 size: 16 residues. CDR1 is SEHNR, CDR2 FQNEAQ, per germline (reference sequence). The CDR3 sequence is CASSSSGTGAYNEQFF. The DNA of the CDR3 is TGTGCCAGCAGCAGCTCCGGGACAGGGGCCTACAATGAGCAGTTCTTC.

This clonotype occurred many times. The chain has TRBV23-1 and TRBJ2-2; D may be TRBD1 or TRBD2 (5 bases each). TRBV23-1 is flagged as an ORF with uncertain function. The germline V and J ends were trimmed by 0 bases and 3 bases, with 14 bases remaining between them. The CDR3 has 17 residues. The CDR3 sequence: CASSQSGGRGDTGELFF. DNA of the CDR3: TGCGCCAGCAGTCAATCAGGCGGAAGGGGAGACACCGGGGAGCTGTTTTTT.

This clonotype was counted ten times or more. The chain uses TRBV12-3 or TRBV12-4 and TRBJ2-1, with D maybe TRBD2 (5 bases). The CDR3 totals 17 residues. V shed 4 bases and J shed 0 bases, with 16 bases lying between them. CDR3 DNA sequence: TGTGCCAGCAGTTACGCCCCCAGAGCGGCCTCCTACAATGAGCAGTTCTTC. Its protein product is CASSYAPRAASYNEQFF.

This clonotype was seen ten or more times. This rearrangement joins TRBV7-2 to TRBJ1-2; a possible D gene is TRBD1 (5 bases). This CDR3 is 13 amino acids long. V gave up 8 bases and J gave up 8 bases, with 18 bases separating them. CDR1 and CDR2 from the germline V gene are SGHTA and FQGNSA. CDR3 region: CASYLGGAEGYTF. The CDR3 nucleotides are TGTGCCAGCTACCTGGGAGGGGCGGAAGGCTACACCTTC.

This clonotype has a count of ten or more. V gene TRBV7-9 combines with J gene TRBJ2-7; D not certain. Germline V lookup: CDR1 SEHNR, CDR2 FQNEAQ (reference sequence). The length of the CDR3 is 12 residues. V lost 5 bases and J lost 4, with 9 bases in between. The CDR3 DNA reads as TGTGCCAGCAGCCCCAATGTTTACGAGCAGTACGTC. Translating it yields CASSPNVYEQYV.

The chain recombines TRBV19 with TRBJ1-1; D perhaps matches TRBD1 (6 bases). Trimming shortened V by 3 bases and J by 0 bases, and 11 bases separated the two germline ends. Per the germline V gene, CDR1 is LNHDA and CDR2 is SQIVND (reference sequence). The CDR3 has 15 residues. CDR3 residues: CASSIFGTLNTEAFF. Here the CDR3 DNA reads TGTGCCAGTAGTATTTTCGGGACATTGAACACTGAAGCTTTCTTT. Full variable domain (rest looked up from reference TRBV19 and TRBJ1-1): DGGITQSPKYLFRKEGQNVTLSCEQNLNHDAMYWYRQDPGQGLRLIYYSQIVNDFQKGDIAEGYSVSREKKESFPLTVTSAQKNPTAFYLCASSIFGTLNTEAFFGQGTRLTVV.

Comments on this clonotype: Relative to the germline gene, one junction end is altered; a read error may explain this. The rearrangement joins TRBV7-2 to TRBJ2-3; the D is unclear. Germline CDR1 is SGHTA and CDR2 is FQGNSA. This CDR3 has 14 amino acids. The CDR3 DNA reads TGTGCCAGCAGCTTACTAGTAGGAGCAGATACGAAGTATTTT. Protein product: CASSLLVGADTKYF.

This clonotype showed up just a few times. The chain is built from TRBV7-9 and TRBJ1-1; the D gene is possibly TRBD1 (5 bases). The CDR3 has 12 amino acids. Germline CDR1 SEHNR, CDR2 FQNEAQ (reference sequence). The V and J ends lost 2 bases and 11 bases respectively, with 12 bases between them. For the CDR3, the DNA is TGTGCCAGCAGCTTAAGGGGTTTTGGTGCTTTCTTT. It specifies CASSLRGFGAFF.

CDR3 DNA: TGCAGTGCTAGAAACAGCCTCCTCTCCTACGAGCAGTACTTC. Protein product: CSARNSLLSYEQYF. This chain joins TRBV20-1 and TRBJ2-7; no firm D call. Trimming cost V 2 bases and J 0 bases, with 11 bases left between them. Germline loops: CDR1 DFQATT, CDR2 SNEGSKA (reference sequence). This CDR3 is built from 14 residues.

The J gene is TRBJ1-6, the V gene TRBV12-3 or TRBV12-4; D perhaps matches TRBD1 (5 bases). The CDR3 runs 14 residues. V gave up 6 bases and J gave up 4 bases, with 10 bases separating them. The CDR3 reads CASRRGSYNSPLHF. The CDR3 bases are TGTGCCAGCAGGAGGGGAAGTTATAATTCACCCCTCCACTTT.

The CDR3 nucleotides read TGCAGTGCTAGAGCCGACAGGAGACATACCTACGAGCAGTACTTC. Its translation is CSARADRRHTYEQYF. This sequence joins TRBV20-1 and TRBJ2-7, with D maybe TRBD1 (6 bases). Per the germline V gene, CDR1 is DFQATT and CDR2 is SNEGSKA (reference sequence). The CDR3 has 15 residues. V was clipped by 1 base and J by 2 bases, with 15 bases between them.

The table lists this clonotype with a few counts. V is TRBV5-5 and J is TRBJ2-2; a weak D match, TRBD2 (6 bases). The CDR3 totals 16 residues. The V and J ends lost 4 bases and 4 bases respectively, with 17 bases between them. Per the germline V gene, CDR1 is SGHKS and CDR2 is YYEKEE (reference sequence). In nucleotides, the CDR3 is TGTGCCAGCAGCCCGGAGTCCTTCGGGGGCACCGGGGAGCTGTTTTTT. It yields the protein CASSPESFGGTGELFF.

This rearrangement joins TRBV24-1 to TRBJ2-1; D gene ambiguous. CDR1 and CDR2 (germline): KGHDR, SFDVKD. The CDR3 consists of 13 residues. Trimming pared 5 bases from V and 6 bases from J, leaving 10 bases between. CDR3 sequence reads: CATSVPGINEQFF. In DNA form, the CDR3 reads TGTGCCACCAGTGTACCCGGTATCAATGAGCAGTTCTTC.

This sequence joins TRBV20-1 and TRBJ2-7; possibly TRBD1 for D (5 bases). CDR3 length: 13 amino acids. Germline CDR1 reads DFQATT; CDR2 reads SNEGSKA (reference sequence). V gave up 4 bases and J gave up 2 bases, with 12 bases separating them. CDR3 coding DNA: TGCAGTGCTAAAGGGGAAGGGACCTACGAGCAGTACGTC. Residues: CSAKGEGTYEQYV.

This clonotype occurred a few times. The V gene is TRBV28, the J gene TRBJ1-2; tentative D call: TRBD1 (6 bases). Trimming stripped 3 bases from V and 7 bases from J, with 18 bases between. CDR1 and CDR2 (germline): MDHEN, SYDVKM. This CDR3 is built from 15 residues. The CDR3 region has the DNA TGTGCCAGCAGTTTTGCCCTCCAGGGGTCGGCTGGCTACACCTTC. Protein sequence: CASSFALQGSAGYTF.

This clonotype was seen ten or more times. CDR3 DNA: TGTGCCAGCAGCCCTTCGGGGGGGCCGGCCAAAAACATTCAGTACTTC. Residues: CASSPSGGPAKNIQYF. This chain joins TRBV7-9 and TRBJ2-4, with 8 bases lining up with TRBD2. Per the germline V gene, CDR1 is SEHNR and CDR2 is FQNEAQ (reference sequence). Trimming removed 5 bases from V and 1 base from J; junction bases left unmatched: 7. This CDR3 has 16 residues.

The rearrangement links TRBV18 to TRBJ2-2; D possibly corresponds to TRBD1 (6 bases). Trimming shortened V by 9 bases and J by 0 bases, and 17 bases separated the two germline ends. This CDR3 has 16 residues. CDR1 KGHSH and CDR2 LQKENI come from the germline V gene. The CDR3 here is CASLTPGTPNTGELFF. CDR3 in DNA: TGTGCCAGTCTTACACCGGGGACACCGAACACCGGGGAGCTGTTTTTT.

This rearrangement joins TRBV11-2 to TRBJ2-7; possible D gene TRBD1, 5 bases. Trimming cost V 2 bases and J 2 bases, with 13 bases left between them. The CDR3 covers 15 residues. The V gene's germline CDR1 is SGHAT and CDR2 FQNNGV. The CDR3 region has the DNA TGTGCCAGCAGCTTATTCGGCAGGGCAACCTACGAGCAGTACTTC. Its translation is CASSLFGRATYEQYF.

This clonotype was seen more than once but under ten times. This CDR3 reads CASSISSYNSPLHF. The CDR3 coding sequence is TGTGCCAGCAGCATCAGCTCCTATAATTCACCCCTCCACTTT. V is TRBV7-6 and J is TRBJ1-6; D call uncertain. In germline, CDR1 is SGHVS, CDR2 FNYEAQ. This CDR3 region has 14 residues. Trimming cost V 5 bases and J 0 bases, with 5 bases left between them.

The chain carries TRBV2 and TRBJ2-5, with TRBD1 matching 8 bases. The junction had 10 bases not matched to a gene; V was cut back by 6 bases and J by 4 bases. The germline CDR1 and CDR2 sequences are SNHLY and FYNNEI. The CDR3 spans 15 residues. CDR3 in DNA: TGTGCCAGCAGCGACGGTGACAGGGGCCTAGAGACCCAGTACTTC. This gives the protein CASSDGDRGLETQYF. Full variable domain (outside the CDR3, taken from reference TRBV2 and TRBJ2-5): EPEVTQTPSHQVTQMGQEVILRCVPISNHLYFYWYRQILGQKVEFLVSFYNNEISEKSEIFDDQFSVERPDGSNFTLKIRSTKLEDSAMYFCASSDGDRGLETQYFGPGTRLLVL.

This clonotype has a count of ten or more. V gene TRBV28 combines with J gene TRBJ1-2; D may be TRBD1 (5 bases). The CDR3 runs 14 residues. From germline, CDR1 is MDHEN and CDR2 SYDVKM. Trimming left V 5 bases short and J 5 bases short, with 15 bases between. Here the CDR3 DNA reads TGTGCCAGCAGTCCCGACAGTTCTAGGTATGGCTACACCTTC. Translation: CASSPDSSRYGYTF.

This clonotype was recorded many times. The V call is TRBV4-1, the J call TRBJ2-7; 8 nucleotides match TRBD1. Germline CDR1 and CDR2: MGHRA and YSYEKL. V lost 3 bases and J lost 3; bases outside the gene matches: 1. The CDR3 length is 13 residues. Here the CDR3 reads CASSHTGGYEQYF. Written as DNA, the CDR3 is TGCGCCAGCAGCCACACAGGGGGCTACGAGCAGTACTTC.

The chain links TRBV7-2 to TRBJ2-3, with D unresolved. V gave up 7 bases and J gave up 1 base, with 18 bases separating them. Germline V gives CDR1 SGHTA, CDR2 FQGNSA. The CDR3 runs to 16 residues. CDR3 residues: CASNTSTATRTDTQYF. The CDR3 DNA reads as TGTGCCAGCAACACGTCTACGGCTACCCGCACAGATACGCAGTATTTT.

This clonotype was seen more than once but under ten times. V and J are TRBV6-5 and TRBJ2-7; weak D call: TRBD2 (5 bases). This CDR3 is built from 14 residues. Germline loops: CDR1 MNHEY, CDR2 SVGAGI. V shed 2 bases and J shed 1 base, with 9 bases lying between them. The chain's CDR3 is CASSYGLTSYEQYF. The CDR3, as DNA: TGTGCCAGCAGTTACGGACTCACATCCTACGAGCAGTACTTC.

This clonotype was seen a few times. The chain couples TRBV28 to TRBJ1-5, with TRBD1 matching over 8 bases. The CDR3 spans 13 residues. Germline CDR1 and CDR2: MDHEN and SYDVKM. J was trimmed by 2 bases and V by 8 bases; bases with no gene match: 2. In nucleotides, the CDR3 is TGTGCCAGCCAGGGACAGGGCAATCAGCCCCAGCATTTT. It codes for CASQGQGNQPQHF.

This clonotype was seen more than once but under ten times. CDR3 bases: TGCGCCAGCAGCTTGGTGGGTCCCATGATGAACACTGAAGCTTTCTTT. Amino acid sequence: CASSLVGPMMNTEAFF. The rearrangement joins TRBV5-1 to TRBJ1-1, with D unresolved. The CDR3 has 16 amino acids. Germline V CDR1 and CDR2: SGHRS, YFSETQ. The V and J ends lost 0 bases and 0 bases respectively, with 12 bases between them.

This chain connects TRBV6-6 to TRBJ2-7; 7 bases agree with TRBD1. The CDR3 runs 17 residues. The J segment lost 2 bases and the V segment lost 1 base, leaving 11 bases of the junction unmatched. Germline values: CDR1 MNHNY, CDR2 SVGAGI (reference sequence). CDR3 in DNA: TGTGCCAGCAGTTACTTTCAAGACAGGGCGGGCACCTACGAGCAGTACTTC. Encoded protein: CASSYFQDRAGTYEQYF.

In its sample, this clonotype was seen a few times. The chain joins TRBV6-5 to TRBJ2-1, with D unclear. This CDR3 is 13 amino acids long. Trimming stripped 2 bases from V and 8 bases from J, with 10 bases between. Germline CDR1 MNHEY, CDR2 SVGAGI. In DNA, the CDR3 is TGTGCCAGCAGTTACAAAGGCGGAGATGAGCAGTTCTTC. It is translated as CASSYKGGDEQFF.